The 22 T cell receptor beta chains given below trace back to one sample, sequenced in a study of OX40 agonist ivuxolimab in advanced cancers. TCRdb's table, derived via immunoSEQ multiplex PCR, lists solely in-frame clones and lacks some. The sample contains about 78,000 clones, roughly 92% of which appear only once. The sequencing here drew on CD4+ or CD8+ T cells sorted from blood, taken in a trial of the OX40 agonist ivuxolimab. Every receptor here comes from an adult with an advanced solid tumor such as melanoma, head and neck, liver or kidney cancer.

The count of this clone is one. This chain uses TRBV2 with TRBJ1-1; a possible D gene is TRBD1 (6 bases). V was clipped by 6 bases and J by 4 bases, with 9 bases between them. The germline CDR1 and CDR2 sequences are SNHLY and FYNNEI. The CDR3 extends over 12 amino acids. CDR3 sequence (DNA): TGTGCCAGCAGCAGGGGAACCACTGAAGCTTTCTTT. Protein: CASSRGTTEAFF.

CDR3 coding DNA: TGTGCCAGTAGTGGATCGGGGGTCTACGAGCAGTACTTC. This gives the protein CASSGSGVYEQYF. The rearrangement uses TRBV19 and TRBJ2-7; a possible D gene is TRBD2 (6 bases). The V and J ends lost 5 bases and 3 bases respectively, with 11 bases between them. Germline assignment: CDR1 LNHDA and CDR2 SQIVND (reference sequence). The CDR3 has 13 amino acids.

V gene TRBV18 combines with J gene TRBJ1-6, with D perhaps TRBD1 (5 bases). From germline, CDR1 is KGHSH and CDR2 LQKENI. Trimming shortened V by 6 bases and J by 7 bases, and 10 bases separated the two germline ends. The CDR3 contains 13 residues. The CDR3 loop is CASSLGANSPLHF. The CDR3 DNA is TGTGCCAGCTCGCTCGGGGCAAATTCACCCCTCCACTTT.

The chain joins TRBV2 to TRBJ2-7; a possible D gene is TRBD1 (5 bases). The germline V gene has CDR1 SNHLY and CDR2 FYNNEI. The CDR3 sequence is 15 residues long. V was shortened by 1 base and J by 2 bases, with 12 bases between the two germline ends. The CDR3 loop is CASSEGRTGPYEQYF. DNA of the CDR3: TGTGCCAGCAGTGAAGGGCGAACAGGCCCCTACGAGCAGTACTTC.

The chain uses TRBV2 and TRBJ1-1; 7 bases are a match to TRBD1. There are 14 residues in the CDR3. Trimming took 6 bases from V and 4 from J; bases not matched to a gene: 8. Germline V lookup: CDR1 SNHLY, CDR2 FYNNEI. The CDR3 region is CASRLQGIGTEAFF. The CDR3 coding sequence is TGTGCCAGCAGGTTACAGGGGATCGGCACTGAAGCTTTCTTT.

The rearrangement uses TRBV6-1 and TRBJ1-2; 10 bases are a match to TRBD1. CDR3 length equals 15 residues. Per germline, CDR1 MNHNS and CDR2 SASEGT. V lost 0 bases to trimming and J lost 11 bases; unmatched junction nucleotides: 9. The CDR3 DNA reads as TGTGCCAGCAGTGAAGCGAGCCGGGACAGGGGTTTTTACACCTTC. The encoded protein is CASSEASRDRGFYTF.

This clone was detected only once. The chain uses TRBV28 and TRBJ1-5; no clear D gene. The germline V gene has CDR1 MDHEN and CDR2 SYDVKM. With 5 bases removed from V and 12 bases from J, the gap between germline ends came to 14 bases. CDR3 length: 12 amino acids. The CDR3 DNA reads as TGTGCCAGCAGTCCATCCCTCAGGCTCCAGCATTTT. As protein: CASSPSLRLQHF.

V usage is TRBV7-9 and J usage is TRBJ2-1; D might be TRBD2 (6 bases). The ends were cut back, 0 bases at V and 10 bases at J, with 10 bases in the middle. The CDR3 consists of 13 residues. Germline V gene lookup returns CDR1 SEHNR and CDR2 FQNEAQ (reference sequence). The CDR3 nucleotides read TGTGCCAGCAGCTTAGCGAGGGACTCGGAGCAGTTCTTC. Protein sequence: CASSLARDSEQFF.

This clone was found once. V is TRBV2 and J is TRBJ1-5; TRBD1 matches at 8 bases. Germline V gives CDR1 SNHLY, CDR2 FYNNEI. Trimming removed 6 bases from V and 1 base from J; junction bases left unmatched: 5. This CDR3 region has 15 residues. CDR3 sequence reads: CASSSWTGSNQPQHF. DNA of the CDR3: TGTGCCAGCAGCTCGTGGACAGGGAGCAATCAGCCCCAGCATTTT. Full variable domain (rest looked up from reference TRBV2 and TRBJ1-5): EPEVTQTPSHQVTQMGQEVILRCVPISNHLYFYWYRQILGQKVEFLVSFYNNEISEKSEIFDDQFSVERPDGSNFTLKIRSTKLEDSAMYFCASSSWTGSNQPQHFGDGTRLSIL.

In nucleotides, the CDR3 is TGTGCCAGCAGCCCTTTCGGATTCATGGAGGGCTACACCTTC. It encodes CASSPFGFMEGYTF. The chain joins TRBV7-9 to TRBJ1-2; D is ambiguous. V lost 5 bases and J 8 bases, leaving 18 bases between the germline ends. Germline values: CDR1 SEHNR, CDR2 FQNEAQ (reference sequence). The length of the CDR3 is 14 residues.

The CDR3 is CASSRRDSGRFIEQFF. The DNA of the CDR3 is TGTGCCAGCAGCCGCCGGGATAGCGGGAGGTTCATTGAGCAGTTCTTC. This sequence joins TRBV27 and TRBJ2-1; 10 bases match TRBD2. Germline V lookup: CDR1 MNHEY, CDR2 SMNVEV (reference sequence). Germline trimming cut 6 bases from V and 9 bases from J; bases unmatched to any gene: 14. CDR3 size: 16 residues.

The rearrangement uses TRBV5-5 and TRBJ2-3; 8 bases match TRBD1. The CDR3 contains 16 residues. Germline values: CDR1 SGHKS, CDR2 YYEKEE (reference sequence). The V and J ends lost 4 bases and 3 bases, in that order; junction bases with no gene match: 10. The CDR3 DNA sequence: TGTGCCAGCAGCCGTACTTACAGGGGGGAGACAGATACGCAGTATTTT. It specifies CASSRTYRGETDTQYF.

The V call is TRBV19, the J call TRBJ2-5; TRBD2 matches at 7 bases. The J segment lost 5 bases and the V segment lost 4 bases, leaving 13 bases of the junction unmatched. CDR1 and CDR2 from the germline V gene are LNHDA and SQIVND (reference sequence). The CDR3 covers 16 residues. CDR3 protein: CASSNPSGTTRETQYF. As DNA, the CDR3 is TGTGCCAGTAGTAACCCCTCAGGGACTACACGGGAGACCCAGTACTTC.

This chain links TRBV5-1 with TRBJ2-7; tentatively, D is TRBD1 (5 bases). Germline V CDR1 and CDR2: SGHRS, YFSETQ. The length of the CDR3 is 15 residues. V was pared by 4 bases and J by 2 bases, with 16 bases between. For the CDR3, the DNA is TGCGCCAGCAGCCTCGCCCGCCAGGGCCCCTACGAGCAGTACTTC. Its translation: CASSLARQGPYEQYF.

This chain links TRBV7-9 with TRBJ1-2; TRBD1 agrees at 7 bases. CDR1 and CDR2 (germline): SEHNR, FQNEAQ (reference sequence). The CDR3 is 14 amino acids. V lost 1 base to trimming and J lost 6 bases; unmatched junction nucleotides: 5. The CDR3 DNA reads TGTGCCAGCAGCTTAGGGCAGGGGGAGGATGGCTACACCTTC. Residues: CASSLGQGEDGYTF.

The chain combines TRBV7-2 with TRBJ2-3; D uncertain. Germline V gives CDR1 SGHTA, CDR2 FQGNSA. This CDR3 has 11 amino acids. V lost 2 bases and J 6 bases, leaving 3 bases between the germline ends. The CDR3 spells CASSLSDTQYF. The CDR3 bases are TGTGCCAGCAGCTTATCCGATACGCAGTATTTT.

This sequence joins TRBV29-1 and TRBJ1-4, with D perhaps TRBD1 (5 bases). The germline V gene has CDR1 SQVTM and CDR2 ANQGSEA. The V and J ends lost 4 bases and 0 bases respectively, with 12 bases between them. CDR3 length: 15 amino acids. CDR3: CSVGGQGSTNEKLFF. The CDR3 nucleotides are TGCAGCGTTGGAGGGCAGGGATCAACTAATGAAAAACTGTTTTTT. Using reference TRBV29-1 and TRBJ1-4 for the parts outside the CDR3, the full variable domain is SAVISQKPSRDICQRGTSLTIQCQVDSQVTMMFWYRQQPGQSLTLIATANQGSEATYESGFVIDKFPISRPNLTFSTLTVSNMSPEDSSIYLCSVGGQGSTNEKLFFGSGTQLSVL.

In DNA, the CDR3 is TGTGCCAGCCTGGGACGGACGAACACTGAAGCTTTCTTT. It yields the protein CASLGRTNTEAFF. This chain connects TRBV6-1 to TRBJ1-1; D is possibly TRBD1 (5 bases). The CDR3 consists of 13 residues. CDR1 is MNHNS and CDR2 is SASEGT in the germline V gene. Deletions cut 8 bases from V and 1 base from J, with 11 bases between.

V is TRBV6-1 and J is TRBJ2-5; D remains unclear. CDR3 length: 15 amino acids. The ends were cut back, 2 bases at V and 2 bases at J, with 12 bases in the middle. The germline gives CDR1 MNHNS, CDR2 SASEGT. DNA for the CDR3: TGTGCCAGCAGTGAATCCTGGCTACTGCAAGAGACCCAGTACTTC. The encoded protein is CASSESWLLQETQYF.

V and J are TRBV11-2 and TRBJ2-5; 7 nucleotides line up with TRBD2. Germline values: CDR1 SGHAT, CDR2 FQNNGV. V gave up 1 base and J gave up 4 bases; unmatched junction bases: 3. The CDR3 consists of 14 residues. The CDR3: CASSLAGGGETQYF. CDR3 nucleotide sequence: TGTGCCAGCAGCTTAGCTGGGGGGGGAGAGACCCAGTACTTC.

The rearrangement joins TRBV5-1 to TRBJ2-5; TRBD2 might be the D (5 bases). The V and J ends lost 0 bases and 4 bases respectively, with 10 bases between them. The CDR3 runs 14 residues. Germline V gene data show CDR1 as SGHRS and CDR2 as YFSETQ. The CDR3 spells CASSLGGDGETQYF. CDR3 sequence (DNA): TGCGCCAGCAGCTTGGGGGGAGACGGAGAGACCCAGTACTTC.

This chain connects TRBV11-3 to TRBJ2-2; possible D gene TRBD2, 6 bases. This CDR3 comprises 15 residues. Trimming shortened V by 3 bases and J by 2 bases, and 10 bases separated the two germline ends. CDR1 and CDR2 (germline): SGHNT, YENEEA. CDR3 amino acids: CASSFSGSNTGELFF. CDR3 DNA: TGTGCCAGCAGCTTTAGCGGAAGTAACACCGGGGAGCTGTTTTTT. The full variable domain, in which reference TRBV11-3 and TRBJ2-2 provide the parts outside the CDR3, is EAGVVQSPRYKIIEKKQPVAFWCNPISGHNTLYWYLQNLGQGPELLIRYENEEAVDDSQLPKDRFSAERLKGVDSTLKIQPAELGDSAVYLCASSFSGSNTGELFFGEGSRLTVL.